This T cell receptor beta chain is drawn from a study of T-cell reconstitution after alpha-beta-depleted transplantation in children. Worth noting for this clonotype: A junction boundary mismatches the germline segment, possibly from a read error.

TCRbeta library preparation incorporated unique molecular identifiers. TCRdb reprocessed the PCR reads via MiXCR and lists one record per CDR3 protein. The repertoire includes fewer than 550,000 distinct CDR3 sequences, approximately 10% of them detected once, and 13% to 15% sits in the top ten. The CDR3 length is 14 residues. Germline CDR1 reads SGHRS; CDR2 reads YFSETQ. This rearrangement joins TRBV5-1 to TRBJ2-7; D remains unclear. The specimen comprised PBMCs, mostly from graft donor cells, sampled 180 days after TCRalphabeta/CD19-depleted stem cell transplant. The receptor comes from a female patient between 2 and 15 years old who had a stem cell transplant for aplastic anemia, so the T cells may come from the graft donor. The CDR3 here is CASSHGGQSYEQNF. CDR3 DNA: TGCGCCAGCAGCCACGGCGGTCAGTCCTACGAGCAGAACTTC.